This entry lists 11 T cell receptor beta chains sequenced from one sample in a study of blood T cells in healthy people across ages. A J-beta primer mix and a sample-barcoded 5' primer were used in a second PCR of roughly 6 to 12 cycles. TCRdb recomputed calls from the 5' RACE reads with MiXCR, one row per CDR3 protein. The sample lists about 650,000 distinct CDR3 sequences; around 32% were seen once. The sample comprised blood. The source is a woman of 80 years or more in good health.

This chain uses TRBV20-1 with TRBJ1-2; 9 positions match TRBD1. Germline V gene lookup returns CDR1 DFQATT and CDR2 SNEGSKA (reference sequence). The CDR3 is 11 amino acids. Trimming removed 5 bases from V and 8 bases from J; junction bases left unmatched: 3. The CDR3 sequence is CSAYRGQGYTF. CDR3 in DNA: TGCAGTGCTTACAGGGGGCAGGGCTACACCTTC.

A few counts support this clonotype. The chain combines TRBV5-1 with TRBJ1-4, with D perhaps matching TRBD1 (6 bases). Germline CDR1 and CDR2: SGHRS and YFSETQ. CDR3 length: 14 residues. The ends were cut back, 2 bases at V and 2 bases at J, with 7 bases in the middle. This chain's CDR3 is CASSFDRTNEKLFF. CDR3 sequence (DNA): TGCGCCAGCAGCTTCGACAGGACTAATGAAAAACTGTTTTTT.

This chain links TRBV4-3 with TRBJ2-3; D gene uncertain. Trimming stripped 0 bases from V and 4 bases from J, with 5 bases between. From germline, CDR1 is LGHNA and CDR2 YSLEER. This CDR3 has 13 amino acids. CDR3 in DNA: TGCGCCAGCAGCCAAGAGCTACCAGATACGCAGTATTTT. Encoded protein: CASSQELPDTQYF.

The table lists this clonotype with many counts. The rearrangement uses TRBV7-2 and TRBJ1-2, with 7 positions matching TRBD1. The J segment lost 12 bases and the V segment lost 1 base, leaving 8 bases of the junction unmatched. The CDR3 loop spans 13 amino acids. Germline V lookup: CDR1 SGHTA, CDR2 FQGNSA. CDR3 DNA: TGTGCCAGCAGCTTAGAGGCCGACAGGGTACACACCTTC. Its protein is CASSLEADRVHTF.

Notes on this clonotype: With a much larger clone just one base away, this may be a read error. The rearrangement uses TRBV2 and TRBJ2-3; the D is unclear. The length of the CDR3 is 13 residues. V was clipped by 2 bases and J by 3 bases, with 6 bases between them. Germline CDR1 reads SNHLY; CDR2 reads FYNNEI. CDR3 nucleotide sequence: TGTGCCAGCAGTGAATTTGGGACAGATACGCAGTATTTT. Its translation: CASSEFGTDTQYF.

A word on this clonotype: It may be a read error: a sequence one base away is much more abundant. The rearrangement links TRBV7-6 to TRBJ2-3; the match to TRBD1 covers 7 bases. The V gene's germline CDR1 is SGHVS and CDR2 FNYEAQ. There are 15 residues in the CDR3. This CDR3 reads CASSLGGGRADAQYF. In DNA form, the CDR3 reads TGTGCCAGCAGCTTAGGAGGGGGCCGAGCAGATGCGCAGTATTTT.

This clonotype turned up a few times. The J gene is TRBJ1-2, the V gene TRBV7-8; 7 bases agree with TRBD1. Germline CDR1 is SGHVS and CDR2 is FQNEAQ. This CDR3 has 14 residues. Unmatched junction bases numbered 7, after V lost 5 bases and J lost 4 bases. CDR3 bases: TGTGCCAGCAGCCGGACAGGCGCCTGCTATGGCTACACCTTC. Translated, it gives CASSRTGACYGYTF.

The table lists this clonotype with a count of one. A read error may be the cause here, since a much bigger clone is one base away. J is TRBJ1-5 and V is TRBV12-3 or TRBV12-4, with D possibly TRBD1 on 6 matching bases. The ends were cut back, 4 bases at V and 2 bases at J, with 12 bases in the middle. CDR3 size: 15 residues. The CDR3 DNA reads TGTGCCAGCAGTTGTTCGGCAGGGGGCAATCAGCCCCAGCATTTT. Translated, it gives CASSCSAGGNQPQHF.

In this sample, this clonotype turned up a few times. This chain links TRBV19 with TRBJ2-6; 7 bases match TRBD1. V shed 1 base, J shed 0 bases, and the junction held 18 bases outside the gene matches. Germline V gene lookup returns CDR1 LNHDA and CDR2 SQIVND (reference sequence). This CDR3 spans 22 amino acids. The CDR3 coding sequence is TGTGCCAGTAGTATAGTCCCCCTTCTAAGAGGGGGCCCACTCTCTGGGGCCAACGTCCTGACTTTC. Its protein product is CASSIVPLLRGGPLSGANVLTF.

The chain uses TRBV5-5 and TRBJ2-3; TRBD1 matches at 7 bases. Germline trimming cut 4 bases from V and 2 bases from J; bases unmatched to any gene: 7. The germline CDR1 and CDR2 sequences are SGHKS and YYEKEE (reference sequence). This CDR3 has 15 amino acids. This chain's CDR3 is CASSRPGQTTDTQYF. CDR3 sequence (DNA): TGTGCCAGCAGCCGACCGGGACAGACCACAGATACGCAGTATTTT.

The J gene is TRBJ1-2, the V gene TRBV7-2, with 9 bases aligning to TRBD1. Trimming removed 1 base from V and 8 bases from J; junction bases left unmatched: 5. This CDR3 has 14 residues. From germline, CDR1 is SGHTA and CDR2 FQGNSA. CDR3 region: CASSLGQGGFGYTF. CDR3 DNA: TGTGCCAGCAGCTTAGGACAGGGGGGTTTCGGCTACACCTTC.